The clone carrying this T cell receptor beta chain was recorded many times. These data come from a study of T cells after yellow fever vaccination. The wider study: SMART-Seq v4 Ultra Low Input handled preparation of low-cell-number fractions.

TCRdb passed the 5' RACE reads through MiXCR, listing each CDR3 protein once. This sample carries hundreds of thousands of distinct CDR3 sequences, around 17% of them seen once, and the ten largest clones take 15% to 20%. Germline V gene sequence: CDR1 SGHRS, CDR2 YFSETQ. The CDR3 has 14 residues. Between the trimmed V and J ends, which lost 2 bases and 1 base, there was a span of 9 bases. The source of this sequence is a man aged 18 to 30 who received the YFV17D yellow fever vaccine. V and J are TRBV5-1 and TRBJ2-5; a weak D match, TRBD2 (6 bases). This material consisted of PBMCs, taken 4 to 5 days after the first yellow fever vaccination. The CDR3 nucleotides are TGCGCCAGCAGCTTCGGGAGTACCCAAGAGACCCAGTACTTC. It is translated as CASSFGSTQETQYF.